This T cell receptor beta chain was identified in a study of shared clonotypes between healthy human individuals. Study background: There were three CD4 naive, three CD4 memory, two CD8 naive and one CD8 memory plates per donor.

Only in-frame clones appear in the TCRdb table, and some are missing; sequencing was by immunoSEQ multiplex PCR. This table has about 2.1 million clones, about 93% appearing once. Germline CDR1 and CDR2: MNHNS and SASEGT. Trimming shortened V by 5 bases and J by 3 bases, and 17 bases separated the two germline ends. The CDR3 is 15 amino acids. Naive CD8 populations comprised CD45RO-negative cells positively selected for CCR7, excluding terminally differentiated effector memory CD45RA+ cells. This chain joins TRBV6-1 and TRBJ2-7; weak D call: TRBD2 (6 bases). Source material: naive CD8+ T cells from PBMCs. The TCR was taken from a man between 18 and 29 years old in good health. Some clones in this sample may be carry-over from other donors' samples. CDR3 DNA: TGTGCCAGCAGTCTCCTTCGGGGGTCGGGCTACGAGCAGTACTTC. This translates into CASSLLRGSGYEQYF.